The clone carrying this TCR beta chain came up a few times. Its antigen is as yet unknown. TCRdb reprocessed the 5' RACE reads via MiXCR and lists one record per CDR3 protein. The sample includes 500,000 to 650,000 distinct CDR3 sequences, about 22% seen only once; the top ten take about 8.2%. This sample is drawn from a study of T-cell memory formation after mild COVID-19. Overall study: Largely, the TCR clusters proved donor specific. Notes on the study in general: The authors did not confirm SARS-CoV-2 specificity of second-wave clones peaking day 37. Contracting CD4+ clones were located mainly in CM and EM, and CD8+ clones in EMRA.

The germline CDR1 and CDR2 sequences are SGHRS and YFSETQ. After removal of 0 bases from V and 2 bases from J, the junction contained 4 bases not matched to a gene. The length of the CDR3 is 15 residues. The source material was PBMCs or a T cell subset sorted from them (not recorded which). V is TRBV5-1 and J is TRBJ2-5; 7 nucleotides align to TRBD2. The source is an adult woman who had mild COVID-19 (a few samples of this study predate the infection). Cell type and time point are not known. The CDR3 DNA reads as TGCGCCAGCAGCTTGGTTTGGACTAGGCAAGAGACCCAGTACTTC. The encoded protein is CASSLVWTRQETQYF. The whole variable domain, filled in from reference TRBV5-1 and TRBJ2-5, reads KAGVTQTPRYLIKTRGQQVTLSCSPISGHRSVSWYQQTPGQGLQFLFEYFSETQRNKGNFPGRFSGRQFSNSRSEMNVSTLELGDSALYLCASSLVWTRQETQYFGPGTRLLVL.